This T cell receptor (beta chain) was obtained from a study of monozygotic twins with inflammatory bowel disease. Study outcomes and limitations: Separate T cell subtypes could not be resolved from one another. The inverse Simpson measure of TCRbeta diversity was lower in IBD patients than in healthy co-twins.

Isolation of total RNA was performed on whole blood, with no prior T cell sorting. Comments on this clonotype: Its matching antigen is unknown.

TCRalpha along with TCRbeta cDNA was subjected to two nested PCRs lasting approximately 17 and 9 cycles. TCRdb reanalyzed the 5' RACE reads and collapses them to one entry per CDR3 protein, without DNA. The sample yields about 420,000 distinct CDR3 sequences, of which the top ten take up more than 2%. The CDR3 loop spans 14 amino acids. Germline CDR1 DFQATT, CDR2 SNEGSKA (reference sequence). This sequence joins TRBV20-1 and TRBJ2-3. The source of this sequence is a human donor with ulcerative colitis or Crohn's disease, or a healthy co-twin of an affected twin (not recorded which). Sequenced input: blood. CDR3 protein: CSAILHIGTDTQYF.